This T cell receptor (beta chain) was found in a study of T cell responses to AZD1222 COVID-19 vaccine. Clones were sequenced by immunoSEQ multiplex PCR, and TCRdb holds only the in-frame ones, with some missing. Among under 200,000 clones, around 90% were seen once, and the ten largest hold 1% to 1.5%. The germline CDR1 and CDR2 sequences are SGHAT and FQNNGV. The CDR3 runs to 14 residues. V lost 0 bases and J lost 7, with 12 bases in between. For this clone: Its antigen is as yet unknown.

Study-level points and caveats: With dominance at 160-218 and 743-854, vaccine-associated CD4 TCRs spanned spike. White British ancestry dominated among donors, who included more females, and clonal diversity was possibly underestimated. Just 5 to 7 people given AZD1222 tested seropositive at baseline. Reports indicate that nearly half of spike-specific TCRs are directed at unmutated variant regions.

This sequence originates from an adult who received the AZD1222 COVID-19 vaccine. The source material was peripheral blood, sampled 28 days after the second AZD1222 dose. V usage is TRBV11-2 and J usage is TRBJ1-1; D is ambiguous. In nucleotides, the CDR3 is TGTGCCAGCAGCTTAGATTTATCGGTCGGTGAAGCTTTCTTT. Its protein product is CASSLDLSVGEAFF.